This TCR beta chain was obtained from a study of Ad26.COV2.S vaccination and SARS-CoV-2 variants. About the study: The COV1001 Ad26.COV2.S trial arm included the donor. Overall study findings and caveats: Higher spike-specific TCR breadth was found in vaccine recipients than in placebo recipients.

The method was immunoSEQ multiplex PCR; TCRdb's version includes in-frame clones alone and lacks a portion of them. The sample has roughly 320,000 clones; roughly 84% are singletons. The treatment denotes: roughly 20 received Ad26.COV2.S at low or high dose, single or two shots; about five received placebo; per-sample allocation not given. Sampling happened 63 days after the first vaccine or placebo injection. This clone appeared once. Its antigen remains unknown. The source of this sequence is a person aged 18-60 years who received the Ad26.COV2.S COVID-19 vaccine or a placebo. Sequenced here: peripheral blood, sampled in a trial of Ad26.COV2.S vaccine versus placebo.

This chain's CDR3 is CASRETSGGHQDTQYF. DNA of the CDR3: TGTGCCAGCAGGGAGACTAGCGGGGGCCATCAGGATACGCAGTATTTT. J is TRBJ2-3 and V is TRBV2; TRBD2 agrees at 12 bases. V lost 6 bases to trimming and J lost 6 bases; unmatched junction nucleotides: 10. Germline V gene lookup returns CDR1 SNHLY and CDR2 FYNNEI. CDR3 size: 16 residues. Drawing the rest from reference TRBV2 and TRBJ2-3, the complete variable domain is EPEVTQTPSHQVTQMGQEVILRCVPISNHLYFYWYRQILGQKVEFLVSFYNNEISEKSEIFDDQFSVERPDGSNFTLKIRSTKLEDSAMYFCASRETSGGHQDTQYFGPGTRLTVL.